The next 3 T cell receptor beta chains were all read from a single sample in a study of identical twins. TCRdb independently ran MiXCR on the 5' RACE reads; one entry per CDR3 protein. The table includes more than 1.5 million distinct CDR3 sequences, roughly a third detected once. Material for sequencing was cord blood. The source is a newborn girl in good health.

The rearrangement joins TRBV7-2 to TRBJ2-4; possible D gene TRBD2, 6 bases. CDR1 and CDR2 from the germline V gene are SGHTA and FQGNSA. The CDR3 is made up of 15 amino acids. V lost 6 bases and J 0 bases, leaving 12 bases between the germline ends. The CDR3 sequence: CASRPPGLAKNIQYF. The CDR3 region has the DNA TGTGCCAGCAGACCACCGGGACTAGCCAAAAACATTCAGTACTTC.

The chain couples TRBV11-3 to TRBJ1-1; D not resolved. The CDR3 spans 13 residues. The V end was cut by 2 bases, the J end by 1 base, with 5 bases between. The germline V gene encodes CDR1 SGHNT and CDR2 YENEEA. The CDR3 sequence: CASSLYPNTEAFF. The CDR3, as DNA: TGTGCCAGCAGCTTATACCCGAACACTGAAGCTTTCTTT.

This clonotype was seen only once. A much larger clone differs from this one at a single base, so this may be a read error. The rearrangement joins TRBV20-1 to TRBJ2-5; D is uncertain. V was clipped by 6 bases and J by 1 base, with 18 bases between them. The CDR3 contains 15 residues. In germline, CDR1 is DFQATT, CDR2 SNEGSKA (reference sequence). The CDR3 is CSADPSPKFQETQYF. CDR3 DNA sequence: TGCAGTGCCGATCCCTCACCCAAATTCCAAGAGACCCAGTACTTC.